These T cell receptor beta chains were read from a single sample in a study of blood T cells in healthy people across ages. TCRdb ran MiXCR on the 5' RACE reads and lists one entry per CDR3 protein. The table records 1,100,000 or so distinct CDR3 sequences, around 43% of them present only once. Sequenced: blood. All receptors derive from a woman between 55 and 75 years old in good health. Both conserved end residues are trimmed from each CDR3. A D gene is named only where the DNA matches it firmly.

D: TRBD2
V: TRBV5-1
CDR3: ASSVTSGIYEQY

D: NA
V: TRBV6-5
CDR3: ASSYTRQVSNYGYT

D: NA
V: TRBV2
CDR3: ASSDGTGNTGELF

D: NA
V: TRBV12-3/TRBV12-4
CDR3: ANSPDLWETQY

D: NA
V: TRBV4-2
CDR3: ASRSWTNNEQY

D: TRBD2
V: TRBV7-8
CDR3: ASSWGLAGMSGELF

D: TRBD1
V: TRBV28
CDR3: ASSQLQGAGGYT

D: NA
V: TRBV29-1
CDR3: SVTRAGEQF

D: TRBD2
V: TRBV7-2
CDR3: ASSPLAGYTGELF

D: TRBD1
V: TRBV5-1
CDR3: ASSLALTGGLFYEQY